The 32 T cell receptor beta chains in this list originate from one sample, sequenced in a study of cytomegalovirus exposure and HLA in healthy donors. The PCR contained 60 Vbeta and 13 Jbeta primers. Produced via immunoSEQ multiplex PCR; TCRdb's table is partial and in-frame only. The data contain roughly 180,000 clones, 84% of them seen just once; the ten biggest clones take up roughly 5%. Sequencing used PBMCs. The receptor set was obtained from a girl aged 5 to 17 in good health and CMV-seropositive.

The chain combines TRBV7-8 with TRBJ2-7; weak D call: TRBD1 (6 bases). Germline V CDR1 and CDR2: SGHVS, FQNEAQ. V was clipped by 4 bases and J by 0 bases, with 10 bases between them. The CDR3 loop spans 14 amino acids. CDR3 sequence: CASSSTGFSYEQYF. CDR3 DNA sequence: TGTGCCAGCAGCTCTACAGGGTTCTCCTACGAGCAGTACTTC.

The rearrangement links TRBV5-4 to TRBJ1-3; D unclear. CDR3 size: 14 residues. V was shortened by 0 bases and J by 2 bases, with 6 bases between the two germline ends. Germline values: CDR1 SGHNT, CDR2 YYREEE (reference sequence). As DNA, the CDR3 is TGTGCCAGCAGCTTGGCCGGGACTGGAAACACCATATATTTT. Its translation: CASSLAGTGNTIYF.

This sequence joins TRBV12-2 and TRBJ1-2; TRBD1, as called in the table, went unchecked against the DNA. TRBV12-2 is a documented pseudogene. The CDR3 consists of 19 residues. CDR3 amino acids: CASRYIRRTESIETYGYTF. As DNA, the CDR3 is TGTGCAAGTCGCTACATAAGAAGGACAGAGTCGATCGAAACCTATGGCTACACCTTC.

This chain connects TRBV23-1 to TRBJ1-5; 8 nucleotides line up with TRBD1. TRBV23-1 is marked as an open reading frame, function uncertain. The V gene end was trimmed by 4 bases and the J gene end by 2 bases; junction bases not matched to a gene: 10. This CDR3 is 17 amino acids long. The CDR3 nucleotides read TGCGCCAGCAGTCGCCCAAGGACAGGGATTGGCAATCAGCCCCAGCATTTT. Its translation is CASSRPRTGIGNQPQHF.

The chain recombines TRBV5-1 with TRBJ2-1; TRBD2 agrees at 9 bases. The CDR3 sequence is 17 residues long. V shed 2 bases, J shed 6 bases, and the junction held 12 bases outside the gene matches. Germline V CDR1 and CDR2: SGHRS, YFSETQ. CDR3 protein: CASSFGLAQLIGNEQFF. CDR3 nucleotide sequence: TGCGCCAGCAGCTTTGGACTAGCGCAATTAATCGGCAATGAGCAGTTCTTC.

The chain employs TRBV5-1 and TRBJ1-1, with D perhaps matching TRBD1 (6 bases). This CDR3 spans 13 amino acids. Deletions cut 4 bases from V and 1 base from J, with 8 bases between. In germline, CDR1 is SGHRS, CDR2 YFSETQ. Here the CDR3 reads CASSRQENTEAFF. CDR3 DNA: TGCGCCAGCAGCAGACAGGAGAACACTGAAGCTTTCTTT.

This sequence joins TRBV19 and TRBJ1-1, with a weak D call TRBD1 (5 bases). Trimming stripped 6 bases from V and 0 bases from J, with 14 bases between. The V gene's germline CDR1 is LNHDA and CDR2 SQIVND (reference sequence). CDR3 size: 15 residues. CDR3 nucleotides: TGTGCCAGTAGCAGAACCGCGACAGTGAACACTGAAGCTTTCTTT. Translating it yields CASSRTATVNTEAFF.

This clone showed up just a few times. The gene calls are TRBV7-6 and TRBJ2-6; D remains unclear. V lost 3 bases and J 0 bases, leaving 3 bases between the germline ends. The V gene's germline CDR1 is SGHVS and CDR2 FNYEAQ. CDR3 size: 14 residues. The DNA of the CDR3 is TGTGCCAGCAGCTTGAGCTCTGGGGCCAACGTCCTGACTTTC. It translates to CASSLSSGANVLTF. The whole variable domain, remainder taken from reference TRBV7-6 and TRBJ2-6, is GAGVSQSPRYKVTKRGQDVALRCDPISGHVSLYWYRQALGQGPEFLTYFNYEAQQDKSGLPNDRFSAERPEGSISTLTIQRTEQRDSAMYRCASSLSSGANVLTFGAGSRLTVL.

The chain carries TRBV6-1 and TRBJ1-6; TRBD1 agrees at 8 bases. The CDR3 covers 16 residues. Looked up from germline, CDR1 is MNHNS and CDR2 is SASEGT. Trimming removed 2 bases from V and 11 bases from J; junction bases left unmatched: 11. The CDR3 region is CASSELSGTGSTPLHF. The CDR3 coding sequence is TGTGCCAGCAGTGAATTGTCCGGGACAGGTTCTACACCCCTCCACTTT.

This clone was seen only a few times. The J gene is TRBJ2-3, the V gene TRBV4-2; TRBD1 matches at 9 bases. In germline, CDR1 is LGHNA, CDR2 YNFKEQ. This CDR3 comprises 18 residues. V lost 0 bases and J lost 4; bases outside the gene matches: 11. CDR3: CASSQDPPGQGRPDTQYF. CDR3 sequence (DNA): TGTGCCAGCAGCCAAGACCCTCCGGGACAGGGCAGGCCAGATACGCAGTATTTT.

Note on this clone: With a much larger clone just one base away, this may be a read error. The CDR3 reads CASSLQGIYGYTF. DNA of the CDR3: TGTGCCAGCAGCTTACAGGGTATCTATGGCTACACCTTC. The rearrangement joins TRBV11-3 to TRBJ1-2; possible D gene TRBD1, 5 bases. This CDR3 is built from 13 residues. The V gene's germline CDR1 is SGHNT and CDR2 YENEEA. Deletions cut 2 bases from V and 4 bases from J, with 8 bases between.

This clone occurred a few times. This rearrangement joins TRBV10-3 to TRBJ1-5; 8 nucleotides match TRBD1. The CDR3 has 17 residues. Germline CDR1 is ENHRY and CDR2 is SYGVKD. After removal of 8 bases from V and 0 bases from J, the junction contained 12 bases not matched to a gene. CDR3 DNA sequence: TGTGCCATCCAACAGGGACAGGTAGTTTATAGCAATCAGCCCCAGCATTTT. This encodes CAIQQGQVVYSNQPQHF.

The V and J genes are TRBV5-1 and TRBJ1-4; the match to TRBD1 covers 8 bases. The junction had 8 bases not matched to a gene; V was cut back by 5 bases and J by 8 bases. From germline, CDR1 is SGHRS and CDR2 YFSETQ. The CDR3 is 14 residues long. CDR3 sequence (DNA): TGCGCCAGCAGTTGGGGGACAGGAGAAGAAAAACTGTTTTTT. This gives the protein CASSWGTGEEKLFF.

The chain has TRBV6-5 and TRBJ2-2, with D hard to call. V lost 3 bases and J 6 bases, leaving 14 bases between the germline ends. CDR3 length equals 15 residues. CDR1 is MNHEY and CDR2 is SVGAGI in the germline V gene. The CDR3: CASSYRSPDPGELFF. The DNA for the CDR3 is TGTGCCAGCAGTTATAGGAGCCCTGACCCCGGGGAGCTGTTTTTT.

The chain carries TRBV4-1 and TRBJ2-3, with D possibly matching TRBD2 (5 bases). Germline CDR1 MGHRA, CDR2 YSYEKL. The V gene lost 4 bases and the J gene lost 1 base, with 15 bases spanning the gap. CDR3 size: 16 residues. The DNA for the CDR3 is TGCGCCAGCAGCCCACTACGGGGTAAGGGCACAGATACGCAGTATTTT. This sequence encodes CASSPLRGKGTDTQYF.

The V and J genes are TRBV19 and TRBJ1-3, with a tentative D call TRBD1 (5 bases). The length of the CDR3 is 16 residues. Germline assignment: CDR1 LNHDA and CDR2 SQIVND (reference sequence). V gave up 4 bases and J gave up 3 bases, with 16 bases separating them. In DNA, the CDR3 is TGTGCCAGTAGTACCCTGACAGCGACGAGTGGAAACACCATATATTTT. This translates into CASSTLTATSGNTIYF.

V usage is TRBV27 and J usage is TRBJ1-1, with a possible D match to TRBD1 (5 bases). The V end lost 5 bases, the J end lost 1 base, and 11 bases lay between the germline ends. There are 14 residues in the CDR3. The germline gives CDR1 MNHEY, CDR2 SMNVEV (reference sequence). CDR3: CASSPGGWNTEAFF. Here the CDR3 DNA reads TGTGCCAGCAGTCCCGGGGGGTGGAACACTGAAGCTTTCTTT.

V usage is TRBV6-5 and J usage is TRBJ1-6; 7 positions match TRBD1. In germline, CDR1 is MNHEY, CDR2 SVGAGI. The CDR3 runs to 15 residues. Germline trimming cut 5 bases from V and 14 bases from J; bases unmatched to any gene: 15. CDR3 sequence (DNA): TGTGCCAGCAGTGCTGCGGACAGGCCAGGGAGGACCCTCCACTTT. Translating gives CASSAADRPGRTLHF.

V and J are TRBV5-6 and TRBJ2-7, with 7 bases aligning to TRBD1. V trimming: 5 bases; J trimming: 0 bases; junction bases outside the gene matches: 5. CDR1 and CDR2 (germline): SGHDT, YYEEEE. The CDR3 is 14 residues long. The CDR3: CASRHRGSSYEQYF. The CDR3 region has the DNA TGTGCCAGCAGGCACAGGGGTAGCTCCTACGAGCAGTACTTC.

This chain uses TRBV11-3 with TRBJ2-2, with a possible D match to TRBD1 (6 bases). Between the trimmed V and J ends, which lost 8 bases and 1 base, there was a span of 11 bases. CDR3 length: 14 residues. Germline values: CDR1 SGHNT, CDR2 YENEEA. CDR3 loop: CASSAGENTGELFF. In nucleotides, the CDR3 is TGTGCCAGCTCCGCAGGGGAGAACACCGGGGAGCTGTTTTTT.

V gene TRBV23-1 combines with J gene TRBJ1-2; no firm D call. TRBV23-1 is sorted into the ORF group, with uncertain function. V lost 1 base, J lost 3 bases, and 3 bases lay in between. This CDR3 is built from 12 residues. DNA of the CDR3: TGCGCCAGCAGTCAATACTACTATGGCTACACCTTC. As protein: CASSQYYYGYTF.

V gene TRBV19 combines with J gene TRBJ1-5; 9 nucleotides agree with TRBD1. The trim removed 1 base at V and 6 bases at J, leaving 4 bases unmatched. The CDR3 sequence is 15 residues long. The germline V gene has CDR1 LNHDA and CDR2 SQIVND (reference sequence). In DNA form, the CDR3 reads TGTGCCAGTAGTATAGGGGGACAGGGTGGTCAGCCCCAGCATTTT. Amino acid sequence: CASSIGGQGGQPQHF. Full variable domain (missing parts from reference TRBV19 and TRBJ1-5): DGGITQSPKYLFRKEGQNVTLSCEQNLNHDAMYWYRQDPGQGLRLIYYSQIVNDFQKGDIAEGYSVSREKKESFPLTVTSAQKNPTAFYLCASSIGGQGGQPQHFGDGTRLSIL.

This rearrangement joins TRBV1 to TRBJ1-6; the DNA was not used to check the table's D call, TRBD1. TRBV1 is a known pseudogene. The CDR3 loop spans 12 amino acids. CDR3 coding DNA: TGCACCAGCAGCGCAGGGAATTCACCCCTCCACTTT. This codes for CTSSAGNSPLHF.

The CDR3 DNA reads TGTGCCAGCAGCATAACTCTGGTCGGAGATTATGGCTACACCTTC. Protein product: CASSITLVGDYGYTF. The chain employs TRBV7-9 and TRBJ1-2; D not certain. The CDR3 contains 15 residues. Trimming shortened V by 5 bases and J by 5 bases, and 18 bases separated the two germline ends. Germline V CDR1 and CDR2: SEHNR, FQNEAQ (reference sequence).

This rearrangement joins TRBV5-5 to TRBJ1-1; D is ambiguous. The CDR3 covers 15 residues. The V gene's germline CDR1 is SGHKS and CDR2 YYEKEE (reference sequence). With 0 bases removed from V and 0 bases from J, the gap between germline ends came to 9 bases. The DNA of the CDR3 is TGTGCCAGCAGCTTGGCCTTAGCTCTGAACACTGAAGCTTTCTTT. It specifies CASSLALALNTEAFF.

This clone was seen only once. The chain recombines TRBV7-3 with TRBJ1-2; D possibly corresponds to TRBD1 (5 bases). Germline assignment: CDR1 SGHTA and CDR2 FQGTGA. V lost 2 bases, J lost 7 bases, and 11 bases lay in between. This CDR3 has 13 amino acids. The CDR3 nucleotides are TGTGCCAGCAGCTTAGGGCTCCAGGGTGGCTACACCTTC. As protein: CASSLGLQGGYTF.

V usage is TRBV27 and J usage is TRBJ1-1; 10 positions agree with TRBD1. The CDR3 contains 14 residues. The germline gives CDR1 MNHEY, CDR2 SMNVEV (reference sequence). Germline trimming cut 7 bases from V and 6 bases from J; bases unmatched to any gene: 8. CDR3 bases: TGTGCCAGCAACTTTCGGACAGGGGGTCCTGAAGCTTTCTTT. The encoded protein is CASNFRTGGPEAFF.

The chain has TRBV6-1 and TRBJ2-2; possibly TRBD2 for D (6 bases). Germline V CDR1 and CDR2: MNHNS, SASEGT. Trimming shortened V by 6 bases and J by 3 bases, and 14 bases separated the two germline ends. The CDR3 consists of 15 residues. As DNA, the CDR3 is TGTGCCAGCAGGCGGGGCAGGGTGGACACCGGGGAGCTGTTTTTT. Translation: CASRRGRVDTGELFF.

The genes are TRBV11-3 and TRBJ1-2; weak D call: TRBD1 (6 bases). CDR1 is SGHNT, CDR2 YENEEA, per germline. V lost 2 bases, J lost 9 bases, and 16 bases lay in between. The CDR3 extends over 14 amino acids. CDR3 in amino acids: CASSLSWMRGSYTF. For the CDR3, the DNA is TGTGCCAGCAGCTTAAGTTGGATGAGGGGGAGCTACACCTTC.

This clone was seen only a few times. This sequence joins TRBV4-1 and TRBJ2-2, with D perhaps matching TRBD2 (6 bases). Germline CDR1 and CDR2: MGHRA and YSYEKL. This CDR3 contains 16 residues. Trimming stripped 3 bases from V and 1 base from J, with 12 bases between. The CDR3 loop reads CASSQPLRENTGELFF. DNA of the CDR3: TGCGCCAGCAGCCAGCCTTTGCGGGAGAACACCGGGGAGCTGTTTTTT.

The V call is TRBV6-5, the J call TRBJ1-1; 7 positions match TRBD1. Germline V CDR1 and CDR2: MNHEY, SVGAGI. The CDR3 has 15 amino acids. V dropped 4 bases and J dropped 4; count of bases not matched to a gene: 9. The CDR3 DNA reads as TGTGCCAGCAGTTTAGTACAGGGGAAGGGCACTGAAGCTTTCTTT. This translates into CASSLVQGKGTEAFF.

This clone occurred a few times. The CDR3 region is CSVEFGNRWEAFF. The CDR3 nucleotides are TGCAGCGTTGAATTCGGGAACAGATGGGAAGCTTTCTTT. The chain has TRBV29-1 and TRBJ1-1; D uncertain. Trimming took off 2 bases at V and 8 bases at J, with 15 bases between the two ends. Germline values: CDR1 SQVTM, CDR2 ANQGSEA. CDR3 length: 13 amino acids.